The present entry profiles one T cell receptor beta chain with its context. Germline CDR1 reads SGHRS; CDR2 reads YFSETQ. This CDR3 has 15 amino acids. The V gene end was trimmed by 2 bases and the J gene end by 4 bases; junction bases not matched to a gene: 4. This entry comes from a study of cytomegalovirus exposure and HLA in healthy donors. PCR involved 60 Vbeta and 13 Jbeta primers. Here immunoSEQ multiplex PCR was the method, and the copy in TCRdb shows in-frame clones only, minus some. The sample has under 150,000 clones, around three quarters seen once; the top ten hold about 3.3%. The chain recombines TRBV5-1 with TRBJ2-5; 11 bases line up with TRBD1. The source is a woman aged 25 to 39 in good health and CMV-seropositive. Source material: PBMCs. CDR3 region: CASSFGGTGGETQYF. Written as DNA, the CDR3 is TGCGCCAGCAGCTTTGGAGGGACAGGGGGAGAGACCCAGTACTTC.